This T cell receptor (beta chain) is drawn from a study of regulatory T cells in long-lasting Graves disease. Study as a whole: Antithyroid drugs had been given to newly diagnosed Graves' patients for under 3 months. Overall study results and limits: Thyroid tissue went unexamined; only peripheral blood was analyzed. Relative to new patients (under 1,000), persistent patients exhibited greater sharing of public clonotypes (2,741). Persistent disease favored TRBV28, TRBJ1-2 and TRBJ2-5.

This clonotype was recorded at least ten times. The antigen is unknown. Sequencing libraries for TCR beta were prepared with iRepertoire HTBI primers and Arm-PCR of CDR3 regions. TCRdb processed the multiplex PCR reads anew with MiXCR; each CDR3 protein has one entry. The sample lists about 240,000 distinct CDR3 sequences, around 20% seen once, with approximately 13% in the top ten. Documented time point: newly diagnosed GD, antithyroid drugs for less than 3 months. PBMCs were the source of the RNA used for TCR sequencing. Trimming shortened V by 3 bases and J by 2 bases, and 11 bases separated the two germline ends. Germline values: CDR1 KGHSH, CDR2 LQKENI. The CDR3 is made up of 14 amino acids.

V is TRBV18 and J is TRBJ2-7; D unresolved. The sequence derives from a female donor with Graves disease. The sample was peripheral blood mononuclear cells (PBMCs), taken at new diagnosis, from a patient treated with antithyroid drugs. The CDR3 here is CASSPLSVAYEQYF. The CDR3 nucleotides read TGTGCCAGCTCACCTCTTTCGGTGGCCTACGAGCAGTACTTC.